This T cell receptor beta chain was retrieved from a study of CD8 T cells in ankylosing spondylitis. General study results and limits: Some of these motif variants have turned up before, in reports on reactive arthritis synovial fluid and blood. For ankylosing spondylitis blood, a TCR beta motif of about eight highly homologous variants appeared characteristic.

This clonotype was recorded many times. No antigen is known for it. The CDR3 has 13 residues. Germline assignment: CDR1 SQVTM and CDR2 ANQGSEA. The V end lost 6 bases, the J end lost 0 bases, and 12 bases lay between the germline ends. TCRdb independently ran MiXCR on the 5' RACE reads; one entry per CDR3 protein. The sample lists roughly 170,000 distinct CDR3 sequences; approximately 10% were seen once. The chain has TRBV29-1 and TRBJ2-7; D call uncertain. The sample consisted of blood, either unsorted or a sorted T cell fraction (not recorded which). The sequence derives from a female donor with ankylosing spondylitis or in good health (not recorded which). The CDR3 DNA reads TGCAGCGTGGGCCCTAAAACCTCCTACGAGCAGTACTTC. Residues: CSVGPKTSYEQYF.